These T cell receptor beta chains were read from a single sample in a study of T cells in localized non-small cell lung cancer. TCRdb's table, derived via immunoSEQ multiplex PCR, lists solely in-frame clones and lacks some. The sample comprises fewer than 2,000 clones, about 30% of which are singletons, and about 11% rests with the top ten. Material: lung tumor tissue, obtained before any cancer treatment. These receptors originate from a female donor older than 55 with stage II lung adenocarcinoma. Each CDR3 is given with its conserved first and last residue. The D gene is left open where the match is weak. Clone size is shown for a subset of rows, as once, few, many or a class of expanded clone.

V	D	size	J	CDR3	DNA
TRBV18	TRBD2	-	TRBJ2-1	CASSPRNPSGVYNEQFF	TGTGCCAGCTCACCACGAAATCCTAGCGGGGTATACAATGAGCAGTTCTTC
TRBV9	-	few	TRBJ1-3	CASRFSGNTIYF	TGTGCCAGCAGGTTCTCTGGAAACACCATATATTTT
TRBV25-1	-	-	TRBJ1-1	CASSQGWDTEAFF	TGTGCCAGCAGTCAGGGGTGGGACACTGAAGCTTTCTTT
TRBV15	-	-	TRBJ2-1	CATSLGEPHNEQFF	TGTGCCACCAGCCTGGGGGAGCCCCACAATGAGCAGTTCTTC
TRBV28	TRBD2	-	TRBJ2-1	CASMASGGTSYNEQFF	TGTGCCAGTATGGCTAGCGGGGGGACGAGTTACAATGAGCAGTTCTTC
TRBV29-1	TRBD1	few	TRBJ1-1	CSVAGGGDTEAFF	TGCAGCGTAGCAGGGGGAGGGGACACTGAAGCTTTCTTT
TRBV6-8	-	medium-sized	TRBJ1-2	CASSYGAGYGYTF	TGTGCCAGCAGTTACGGGGCAGGCTATGGCTACACCTTC
TRBV6-8	-	medium-sized	TRBJ1-6	CAISWTNSNSPLHF	TGTGCCATCAGTTGGACCAACTCAAATTCACCCCTCCACTTT
TRBV28	-	-	TRBJ1-5	CASTGVGQPQHF	TGTGCCAGCACGGGTGTGGGTCAGCCCCAGCATTTT
TRBV6-8	-	-	TRBJ1-1	CASSVGDFREAFF	TGTGCCAGCAGTGTCGGGGACTTTCGAGAAGCTTTCTTT
TRBV11-3	TRBD1	few	TRBJ1-2	CASSRVYASTGGLTNYGYTF	TGTGCCAGCAGCCGAGTATACGCCTCGACAGGGGGATTAACTAACTATGGCTACACCTTC
TRBV11-3	-	-	TRBJ1-2	CASSRSPGRANYGYTF	TGTGCCAGCAGCCGATCACCAGGCAGAGCTAACTATGGCTACACCTTC
TRBV6-8	-	medium-sized	TRBJ2-3	CASRKWKERTDTQYF	TGTGCCAGCAGGAAGTGGAAGGAGCGCACAGATACGCAGTATTTT
TRBV14	-	-	TRBJ1-1	CASSQDVGRGAFF	TGTGCCAGCAGCCAAGATGTAGGTAGGGGCGCTTTCTTT
TRBV15	-	-	TRBJ1-5	CATSRGDTPNQPQHF	TGTGCCACCAGCAGAGGGGACACGCCTAATCAGCCCCAGCATTTT
TRBV6-8	TRBD1	few	TRBJ2-3	CASSSTGVNTDTQYF	TGTGCCAGCAGTTCTACAGGGGTCAACACAGATACGCAGTATTTT
TRBV11-3	-	few	TRBJ2-7	CASSLDASSSYEQYF	TGTGCCAGCAGCTTGGATGCGTCGAGCTCCTACGAGCAGTACTTC
TRBV9	-	-	TRBJ2-3	CASSVDSTDTQYF	TGTGCCAGCAGCGTAGACAGCACAGATACGCAGTATTTT
TRBV6-8	-	few	TRBJ2-7	CASSLDMQTSYEQYF	TGTGCCAGCAGTTTAGACATGCAAACCTCCTACGAGCAGTACTTC
TRBV19	-	few	TRBJ2-7	CASSIDSGERFRASEQYF	TGTGCCAGTAGTATAGATTCAGGCGAGAGGTTCAGGGCGTCCGAGCAGTACTTC
TRBV18	TRBD1	-	TRBJ2-7	CASSRRDSSYEQYF	TGTGCCAGCTCACGACGGGACAGCTCCTACGAGCAGTACTTC
TRBV18	-	few	TRBJ1-1	CASSPDGNEAFF	TGTGCCAGCTCACCGGACGGCAATGAAGCTTTCTTT
TRBV18	TRBD1	-	TRBJ1-4	CASSPRTGTEKLFF	TGTGCCAGCTCACCAAGGACAGGGACTGAAAAACTGTTTTTT
TRBV29-1	-	-	TRBJ2-1	CSVEGGPRSYNEQFF	TGCAGCGTTGAAGGGGGTCCCCGCTCCTACAATGAGCAGTTCTTC
TRBV19	-	-	TRBJ2-2	CASSRGGKAGYTGELFF	TGTGCCAGTAGTAGAGGGGGGAAAGCGGGATACACCGGGGAGCTGTTTTTT
TRBV7-5	-	-	TRBJ1-5	CASSLDGGSQPQHF	TGTGCCAGCAGCTTGGACGGGGGAAGTCAGCCCCAGCATTTT
TRBV5-1	TRBD1	-	TRBJ2-2	CASSLRRQGLNTGELFF	TGCGCCAGCAGCTTGCGTCGACAGGGCCTGAACACCGGGGAGCTGTTTTTT
TRBV7-6	TRBD2	few	TRBJ2-3	CASSFGLAGVTDTQYF	TGTGCCAGCAGCTTCGGACTAGCGGGTGTCACAGATACGCAGTATTTT
TRBV9	-	-	TRBJ1-1	CASSAGLNTEAFF	TGTGCCAGCAGCGCTGGCCTGAACACTGAAGCTTTCTTT
TRBV29-1	TRBD2	-	TRBJ2-1	CSVQREKESEQFF	TGCAGCGTTCAGCGGGAGAAGGAGAGTGAGCAGTTCTTC
TRBV7-7	-	-	TRBJ1-6	CASSNRQDNSPLHF	TGTGCCAGCAGTAATAGACAAGATAATTCACCCCTCCACTTT
TRBV19	-	few	TRBJ2-3	CASRTGSDTQYF	TGTGCCAGTCGTACAGGTTCAGATACGCAGTATTTT
TRBV9	-	-	TRBJ1-6	CASSVDTVTPLHF	TGTGCCAGCAGCGTAGATACAGTTACACCCCTCCACTTT
TRBV15	-	large	TRBJ2-2	CATSRGGQRTGELFF	TGTGCCACCAGCAGAGGGGGCCAGAGGACCGGGGAGCTGTTTTTT
TRBV9	TRBD2	-	TRBJ2-3	CASRPPSGTSTDTQYF	TGTGCCAGCAGGCCACCTAGCGGGACTAGCACAGATACGCAGTATTTT
TRBV30	-	-	TRBJ1-2	CAWSPGFSRGYTF	TGTGCCTGGAGTCCAGGTTTTTCGCGGGGCTACACCTTC
TRBV6-8	-	-	TRBJ2-3	CASTRQALTDTQYF	TGTGCCAGCACTAGACAGGCACTCACAGATACGCAGTATTTT
TRBV11-3	-	few	TRBJ2-2	CASSLEGTQTGELFF	TGTGCCAGCAGCTTAGAGGGGACACAGACCGGGGAGCTGTTTTTT
TRBV18	TRBD1	once	TRBJ2-7	CASSPLNRGSFYEQYF	TGTGCCAGCTCACCACTTAACAGGGGGTCGTTCTACGAGCAGTACTTC
TRBV10-3	TRBD1	-	TRBJ2-7	CAISEPTGRDEQYF	TGTGCCATCAGTGAACCGACAGGGCGGGACGAGCAGTACTTC
TRBV15	TRBD1	large	TRBJ2-1	CATSSSDRNNEQFF	TGTGCCACCAGCAGTTCGGACAGGAACAATGAGCAGTTCTTC
TRBV30	-	-	TRBJ1-2	CAWGSGASNYGYTF	TGTGCCTGGGGGTCGGGCGCCTCAAACTATGGCTACACCTTC
TRBV29-1	-	-	TRBJ1-2	CSVALELNYGYTF	TGCAGCGTTGCTCTGGAGCTCAACTATGGCTACACCTTC
TRBV10-2	-	-	TRBJ1-1	CASKKDRLNTEAFF	TGCGCCAGCAAAAAAGATCGCCTGAACACTGAAGCTTTCTTT
TRBV11-3	TRBD2	few	TRBJ2-5	CASSLGVTSGPQETQYF	TGTGCCAGCAGCTTAGGGGTGACTAGCGGCCCCCAAGAGACCCAGTACTTC
TRBV19	-	-	TRBJ2-1	CASSSAGRGRYNEQFF	TGTGCCAGTTCCTCTGCGGGTAGGGGCCGATACAATGAGCAGTTCTTC
TRBV28	-	large	TRBJ2-7	CASSSLRTRRPNEQYF	TGTGCCAGCAGTTCCCTACGGACGCGACGGCCCAACGAGCAGTACTTC
TRBV5-1	-	-	TRBJ2-1	CASSLVVAANEQFF	TGCGCCAGCAGCTTGGTTGTAGCGGCCAATGAGCAGTTCTTC
TRBV11-3	-	medium-sized	TRBJ2-7	CASSSTLGYSSSYEQYF	TGTGCCAGCAGCTCGACCCTAGGATACTCGAGCTCCTACGAGCAGTACTTC
TRBV30	TRBD1	-	TRBJ2-1	CAWSRTGLYNEQFF	TGTGCCTGGAGTCGGACAGGGCTTTACAATGAGCAGTTCTTC
TRBV30	TRBD2	-	TRBJ2-5	CAWSPGGTHGGTQYF	TGTGCCTGGAGCCCCGGGGGGACTCACGGAGGGACCCAGTACTTC
TRBV18	TRBD1	-	TRBJ2-5	CASSLETGKETQYF	TGTGCCAGCTCACTAGAGACAGGGAAAGAGACCCAGTACTTC
TRBV30	-	-	TRBJ1-1	CAWTLPDGGVREAFF	TGTGCCTGGACTCTTCCCGACGGGGGGGTCCGGGAAGCTTTCTTT
TRBV4-1	-	-	TRBJ2-2	CASSQVTATGELFF	TGCGCCAGCAGCCAAGTGACGGCCACCGGGGAGCTGTTTTTT
TRBV4-1	TRBD1	few	TRBJ2-1	CASSQDGTGGYNEQFF	TGCGCCAGCAGCCAAGATGGGACAGGGGGCTACAATGAGCAGTTCTTC
TRBV6-8	TRBD1	medium-sized	TRBJ1-6	CASTEQGASYNSPLHF	TGTGCCAGCACGGAACAGGGGGCGTCCTATAATTCACCCCTCCACTTT
TRBV19	TRBD1	few	TRBJ1-4	CASSMDYSGTGNEKLFF	TGTGCCAGTAGTATGGACTACTCCGGGACAGGGAATGAAAAACTGTTTTTT